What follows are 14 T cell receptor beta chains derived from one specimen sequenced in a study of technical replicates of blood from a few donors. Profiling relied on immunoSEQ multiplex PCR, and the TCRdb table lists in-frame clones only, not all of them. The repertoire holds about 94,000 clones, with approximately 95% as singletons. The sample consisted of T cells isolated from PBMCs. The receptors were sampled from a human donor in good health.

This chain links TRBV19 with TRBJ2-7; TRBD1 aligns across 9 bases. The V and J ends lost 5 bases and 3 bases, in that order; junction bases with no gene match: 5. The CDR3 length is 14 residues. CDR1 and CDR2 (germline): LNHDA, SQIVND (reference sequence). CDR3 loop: CASSVGQGSYEQYF. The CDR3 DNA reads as TGTGCCAGTAGTGTGGGACAGGGTAGCTACGAGCAGTACTTC.

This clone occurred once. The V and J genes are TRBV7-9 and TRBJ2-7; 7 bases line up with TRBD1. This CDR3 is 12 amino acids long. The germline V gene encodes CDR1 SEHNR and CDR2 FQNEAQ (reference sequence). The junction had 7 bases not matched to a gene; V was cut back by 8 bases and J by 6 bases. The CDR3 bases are TGTGCCAGCCTGAGACAGGGTGGCGAGCAGTACTTC. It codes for CASLRQGGEQYF.

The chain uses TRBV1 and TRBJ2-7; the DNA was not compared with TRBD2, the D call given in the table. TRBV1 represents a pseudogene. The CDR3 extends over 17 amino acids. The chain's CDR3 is CTSSHPQRRAGFYEQYF. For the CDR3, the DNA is TGCACCAGCAGCCATCCCCAGCGCCGGGCGGGGTTTTACGAGCAGTACTTC.

CDR3 region: CATSLSGRLNYEQYF. As DNA, the CDR3 is TGTGCCACCAGTTTGAGCGGGAGGTTGAACTACGAGCAGTACTTC. The rearrangement links TRBV15 to TRBJ2-7; TRBD2 agrees at 9 bases. The CDR3 sequence is 15 residues long. J gave up 3 bases and V 6 bases, and 9 bases lay outside the gene matches. Germline CDR1 reads LNHNV; CDR2 reads YYDKDF (reference sequence).

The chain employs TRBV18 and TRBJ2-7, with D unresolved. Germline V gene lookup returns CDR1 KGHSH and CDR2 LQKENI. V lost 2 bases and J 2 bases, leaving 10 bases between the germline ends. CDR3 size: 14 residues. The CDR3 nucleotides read TGTGCCAGCTCACCAGCCGGGTTTGCCTACGAGCAGTACTTC. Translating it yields CASSPAGFAYEQYF.

The CDR3 sequence: CASGRDGGSNQPQHF. The CDR3 DNA is TGTGCCAGCGGCCGCGACGGGGGTAGCAATCAGCCCCAGCATTTT. V and J are TRBV2 and TRBJ1-5; D might be TRBD1 (5 bases). The CDR3 runs 15 residues. The V end was cut by 8 bases, the J end by 0 bases, with 14 bases between. Per germline, CDR1 SNHLY and CDR2 FYNNEI.

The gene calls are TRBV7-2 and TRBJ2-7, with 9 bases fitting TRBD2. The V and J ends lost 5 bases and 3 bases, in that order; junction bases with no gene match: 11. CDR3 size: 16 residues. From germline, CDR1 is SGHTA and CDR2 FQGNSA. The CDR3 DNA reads TGTGCCAGCAGCGAGCGTAGCGGGAGTTCGTACTACGAGCAGTACTTC. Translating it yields CASSERSGSSYYEQYF.

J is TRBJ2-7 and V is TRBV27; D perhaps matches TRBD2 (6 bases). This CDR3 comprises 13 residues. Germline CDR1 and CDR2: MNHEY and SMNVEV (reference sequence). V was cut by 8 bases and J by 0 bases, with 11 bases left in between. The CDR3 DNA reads TGTGCCAGCGGGAGGAGTATCTCCTACGAGCAGTACTTC. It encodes CASGRSISYEQYF.

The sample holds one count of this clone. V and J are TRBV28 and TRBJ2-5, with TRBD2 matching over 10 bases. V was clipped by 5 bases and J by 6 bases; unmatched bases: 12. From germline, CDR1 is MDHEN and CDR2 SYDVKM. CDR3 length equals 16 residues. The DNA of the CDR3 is TGTGCCAGCAGTCAGTCCATTAGCGGGAGGTGGAAGACCCAGTACTTC. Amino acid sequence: CASSQSISGRWKTQYF.

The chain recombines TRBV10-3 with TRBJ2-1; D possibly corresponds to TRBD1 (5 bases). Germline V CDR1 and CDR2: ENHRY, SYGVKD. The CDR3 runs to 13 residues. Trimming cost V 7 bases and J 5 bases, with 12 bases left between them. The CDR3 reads CAITEKGNNEQFF. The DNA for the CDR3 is TGTGCCATCACCGAGAAGGGGAACAATGAGCAGTTCTTC.

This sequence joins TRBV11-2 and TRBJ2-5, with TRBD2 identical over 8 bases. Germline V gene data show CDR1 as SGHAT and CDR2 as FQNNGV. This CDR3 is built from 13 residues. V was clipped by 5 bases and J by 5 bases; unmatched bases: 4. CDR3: CASSGLAWETQYF. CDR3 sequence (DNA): TGTGCCAGCAGCGGACTAGCATGGGAGACCCAGTACTTC. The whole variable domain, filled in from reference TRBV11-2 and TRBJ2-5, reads EAGVAQSPRYKIIEKRQSVAFWCNPISGHATLYWYQQILGQGPKLLIQFQNNGVVDDSQLPKDRFSAERLKGVDSTLKIQPAKLEDSAVYLCASSGLAWETQYFGPGTRLLVL.

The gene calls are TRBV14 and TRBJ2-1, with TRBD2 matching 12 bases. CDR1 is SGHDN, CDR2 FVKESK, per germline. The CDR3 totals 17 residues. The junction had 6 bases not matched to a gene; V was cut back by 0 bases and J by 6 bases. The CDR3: CASSQDPSSGRVNEQFF. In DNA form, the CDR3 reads TGTGCCAGCAGCCAAGACCCATCTAGCGGGAGGGTCAATGAGCAGTTCTTC.

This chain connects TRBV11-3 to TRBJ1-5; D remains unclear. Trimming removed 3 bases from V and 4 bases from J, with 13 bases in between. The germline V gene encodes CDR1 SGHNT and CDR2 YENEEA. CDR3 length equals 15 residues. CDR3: CASSFRSTGNQPQHF. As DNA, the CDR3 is TGTGCCAGCAGCTTTAGGAGTACGGGGAATCAGCCCCAGCATTTT.

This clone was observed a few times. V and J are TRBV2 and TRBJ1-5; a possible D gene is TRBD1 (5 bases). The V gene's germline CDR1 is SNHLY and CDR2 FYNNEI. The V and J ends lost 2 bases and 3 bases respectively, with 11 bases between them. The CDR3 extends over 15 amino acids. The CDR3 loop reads CASSEQGGINQPQHF. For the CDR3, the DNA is TGTGCCAGCAGTGAACAGGGAGGGATCAATCAGCCCCAGCATTTT.